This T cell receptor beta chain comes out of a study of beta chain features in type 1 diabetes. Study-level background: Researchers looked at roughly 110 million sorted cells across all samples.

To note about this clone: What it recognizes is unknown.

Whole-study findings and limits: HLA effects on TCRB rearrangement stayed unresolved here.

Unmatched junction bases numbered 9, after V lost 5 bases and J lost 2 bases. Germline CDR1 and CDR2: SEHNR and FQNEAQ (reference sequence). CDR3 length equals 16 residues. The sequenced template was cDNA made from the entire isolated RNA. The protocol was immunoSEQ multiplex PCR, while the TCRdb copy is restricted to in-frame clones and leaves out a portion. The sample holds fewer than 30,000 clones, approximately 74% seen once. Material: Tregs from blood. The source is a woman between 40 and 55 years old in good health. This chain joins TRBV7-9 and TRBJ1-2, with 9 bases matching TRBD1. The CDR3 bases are TGTGCCAGCAGCCGGAACCGACAGGGGGGCAACTATGGCTACACCTTC. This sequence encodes CASSRNRQGGNYGYTF.